What follows describes a single TCR beta chain. Followed longitudinally, the Seattle patients had been enrolled during active infection. As originally analysed: Reference gene primer amplification gave nucleated cell count estimates. Libraries were prepared by immunoSEQ multiplex PCR; TCRdb keeps only in-frame clonotypes and omits some of them. From that table come the V and J calls and clone size; the DNA was used to work out D and trimming. Among a few hundred thousand clones, about 85% were seen once, and the ten largest hold about 0.9%. V lost 4 bases and J lost 7; bases outside the gene matches: 9. CDR3 length: 15 residues. Germline V gene sequence: CDR1 SGHTA, CDR2 FQGTGA. These data are taken from a study of blood T cell repertoires in COVID-19. Study overall: Some COVID-19 samples were acute and others convalescent; all came from the United States, Italy and Spain. T cells, B-cell-depleted T cells, or PBMCs provided the cDNA or gDNA that served as material.

The chain employs TRBV7-3 and TRBJ2-1; 8 positions agree with TRBD2. The material sequenced was peripheral blood. This TCR derives from a human donor with COVID-19, enrolled during active disease. The donor label of this sample is uncertain. The CDR3 DNA reads TGTGCCAGCAGCTCCCAAGCGGGAGTTATAAATGAGCAGTTCTTC. Its translation is CASSSQAGVINEQFF.